This T cell receptor (beta chain) stems from a study of regulatory T cells in long-lasting Graves disease. Study-wide points: Clonotypes that were public and shared totalled a few thousand in persistent patients versus roughly 1,000 in new patients. Persistent disease favored TRBV28, TRBJ1-2 and TRBJ2-5.

Time point specified: newly diagnosed GD, antithyroid drugs for less than 3 months. After RNA was extracted from PBMCs, the TCR library was made from it. Construction of the TCR beta libraries employed iRepertoire HTBI primers in conjunction with Arm-PCR of CDR3 regions. Original processing notes: The identification of 60 or so TRBV and 14 TRBJ segments was made across samples. From the multiplex PCR reads, TCRdb called clonotypes with MiXCR, one entry per CDR3 protein. Here the V and J calls rest on TCRdb's processing, not on the authors' analysis. The data hold about 560,000 distinct CDR3 sequences, with roughly 15% observed a single time. The germline V gene encodes CDR1 LGHDT and CDR2 YNNKEL (reference sequence). Deletions cut 4 bases from V and 5 bases from J, with 10 bases between. CDR3 length equals 13 residues. This clonotype was observed at least ten times. Its antigen is still unknown. Another study also made use of these data, one on T cells in Graves' hyperthyroidism and ophthalmopathy.

The TCR originated in a man between 18 and 29 years old with Graves disease. The source was peripheral blood mononuclear cells (PBMCs), collected at new diagnosis, from a patient treated with antithyroid drugs. The chain uses TRBV3-1 and TRBJ2-3; possibly TRBD2 for D (5 bases). CDR3 nucleotide sequence: TGTGCCAGCAGCCCGTACGCGGGAGATACGCAGTATTTT. Encoded protein: CASSPYAGDTQYF.